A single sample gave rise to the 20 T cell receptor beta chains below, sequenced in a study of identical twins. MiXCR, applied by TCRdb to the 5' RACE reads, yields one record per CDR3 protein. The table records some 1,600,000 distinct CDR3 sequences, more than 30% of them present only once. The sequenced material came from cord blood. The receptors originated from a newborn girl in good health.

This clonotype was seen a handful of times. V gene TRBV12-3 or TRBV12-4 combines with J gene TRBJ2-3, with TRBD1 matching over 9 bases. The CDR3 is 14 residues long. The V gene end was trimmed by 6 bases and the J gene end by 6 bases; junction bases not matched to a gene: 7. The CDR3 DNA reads TGTGCCAGCAGCCACAGGGGGCTGGATGATACGCAGTATTTT. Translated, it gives CASSHRGLDDTQYF.

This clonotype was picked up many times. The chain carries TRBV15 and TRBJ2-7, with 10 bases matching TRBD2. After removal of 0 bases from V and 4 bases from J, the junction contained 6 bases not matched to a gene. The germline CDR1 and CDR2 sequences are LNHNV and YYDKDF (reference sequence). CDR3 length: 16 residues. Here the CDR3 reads CATSRDQGLAVYEQYF. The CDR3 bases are TGTGCCACCAGCAGAGATCAAGGACTAGCGGTTTACGAGCAGTACTTC.

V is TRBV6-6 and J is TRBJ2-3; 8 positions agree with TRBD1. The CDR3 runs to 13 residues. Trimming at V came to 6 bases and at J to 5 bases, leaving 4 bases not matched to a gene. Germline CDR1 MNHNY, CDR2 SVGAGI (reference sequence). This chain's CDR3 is CASSKQGEDTQYF. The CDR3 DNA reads TGTGCCAGCAGCAAACAGGGGGAAGATACGCAGTATTTT.

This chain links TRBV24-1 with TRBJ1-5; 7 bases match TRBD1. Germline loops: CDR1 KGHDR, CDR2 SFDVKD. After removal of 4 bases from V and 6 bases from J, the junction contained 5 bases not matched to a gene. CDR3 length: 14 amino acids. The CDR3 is CATSEQGMSQPQHF. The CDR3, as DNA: TGTGCCACCAGTGAACAGGGGATGAGTCAGCCCCAGCATTTT.

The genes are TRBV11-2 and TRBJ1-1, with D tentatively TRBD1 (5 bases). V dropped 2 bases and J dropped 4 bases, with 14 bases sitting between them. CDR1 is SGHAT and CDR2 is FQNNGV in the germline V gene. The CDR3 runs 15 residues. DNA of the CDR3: TGTGCCAGCAGCTTACTCCAGGGTACCGGCACTGAAGCTTTCTTT. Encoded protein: CASSLLQGTGTEAFF.

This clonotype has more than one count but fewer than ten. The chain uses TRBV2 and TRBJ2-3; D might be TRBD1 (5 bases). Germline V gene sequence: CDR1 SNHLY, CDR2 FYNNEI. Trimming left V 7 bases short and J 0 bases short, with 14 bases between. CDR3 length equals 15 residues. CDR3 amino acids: CASISDSFSTDTQYF. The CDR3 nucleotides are TGTGCCAGCATCTCCGACAGCTTTAGCACAGATACGCAGTATTTT.

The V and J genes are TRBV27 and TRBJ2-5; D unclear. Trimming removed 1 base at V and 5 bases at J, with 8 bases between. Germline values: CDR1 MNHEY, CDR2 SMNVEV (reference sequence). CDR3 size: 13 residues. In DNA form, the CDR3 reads TGTGCCAGCAGTTTATGGTACCGTGAGACCCAGTACTTC. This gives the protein CASSLWYRETQYF.

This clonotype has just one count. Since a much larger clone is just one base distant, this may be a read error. The CDR3 spells CASHKPGYGQYF. CDR3 DNA sequence: TGCGCCAGCCACAAGCCAGGCTACGGGCAGTACTTC. This chain links TRBV5-1 with TRBJ2-7; D gene unclear. Germline V gene sequence: CDR1 SGHRS, CDR2 YFSETQ. CDR3 length equals 12 residues.

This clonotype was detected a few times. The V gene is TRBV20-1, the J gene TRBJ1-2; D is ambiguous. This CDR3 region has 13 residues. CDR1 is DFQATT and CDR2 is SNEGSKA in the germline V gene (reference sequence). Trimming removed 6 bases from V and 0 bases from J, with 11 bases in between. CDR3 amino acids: CSAYPTANYGYTF. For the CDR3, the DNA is TGCAGTGCCTACCCGACGGCTAACTATGGCTACACCTTC.

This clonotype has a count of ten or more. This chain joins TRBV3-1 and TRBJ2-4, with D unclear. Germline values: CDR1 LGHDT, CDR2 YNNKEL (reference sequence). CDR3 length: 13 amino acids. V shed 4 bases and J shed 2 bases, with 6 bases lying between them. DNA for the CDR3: TGTGCCAGCAGCCCCTCTTCCAAAAACATTCAGTACTTC. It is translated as CASSPSSKNIQYF. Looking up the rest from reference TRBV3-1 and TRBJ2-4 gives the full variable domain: DTAVSQTPKYLVTQMGNDKSIKCEQNLGHDTMYWYKQDSKKFLKIMFSYNNKELIINETVPNRFSPKSPDKAHLNLHINSLELGDSAVYFCASSPSSKNIQYFGAGTRLSVL.

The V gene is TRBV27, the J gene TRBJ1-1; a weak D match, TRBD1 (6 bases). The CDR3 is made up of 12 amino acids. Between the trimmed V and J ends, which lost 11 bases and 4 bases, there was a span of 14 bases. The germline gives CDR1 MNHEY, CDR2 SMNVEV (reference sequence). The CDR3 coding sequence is TGTGCCCGGGGGGGCGGGGGCACTGAAGCTTTCTTT. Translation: CARGGGGTEAFF.

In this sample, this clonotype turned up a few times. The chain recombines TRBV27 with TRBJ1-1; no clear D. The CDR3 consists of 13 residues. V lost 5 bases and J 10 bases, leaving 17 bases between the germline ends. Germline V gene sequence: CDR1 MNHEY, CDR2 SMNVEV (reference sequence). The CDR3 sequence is CASSPQSYARAFF. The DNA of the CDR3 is TGTGCCAGCAGTCCCCAATCGTACGCCCGAGCTTTCTTT.

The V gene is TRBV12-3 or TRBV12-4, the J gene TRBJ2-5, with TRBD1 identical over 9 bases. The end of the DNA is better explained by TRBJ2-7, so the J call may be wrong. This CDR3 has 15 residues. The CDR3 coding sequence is TGTGCCAGCAGAGCTACAGGGGGCTTCCCCTACGAGCAGTACTTC. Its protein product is CASRATGGFPYEQYF.

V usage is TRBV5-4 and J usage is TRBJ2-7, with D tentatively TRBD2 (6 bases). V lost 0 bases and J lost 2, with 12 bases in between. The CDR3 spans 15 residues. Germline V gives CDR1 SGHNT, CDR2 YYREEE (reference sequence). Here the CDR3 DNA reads TGTGCCAGCAGCTTGGCCGGGGGTCATCCCTACGAGCAGTACTTC. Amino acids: CASSLAGGHPYEQYF.

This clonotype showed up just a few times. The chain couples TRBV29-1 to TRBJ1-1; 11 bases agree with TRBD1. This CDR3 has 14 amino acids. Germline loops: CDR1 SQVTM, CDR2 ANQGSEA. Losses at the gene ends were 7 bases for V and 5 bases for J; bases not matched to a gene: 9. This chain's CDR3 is CSAGTGTGGTEAFF. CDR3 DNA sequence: TGCAGCGCTGGGACCGGGACAGGGGGAACTGAAGCTTTCTTT.

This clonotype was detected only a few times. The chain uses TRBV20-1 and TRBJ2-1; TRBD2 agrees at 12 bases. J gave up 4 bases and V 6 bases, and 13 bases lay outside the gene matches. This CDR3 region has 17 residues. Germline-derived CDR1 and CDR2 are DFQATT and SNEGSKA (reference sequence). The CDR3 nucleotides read TGCAGTGCCAAACAAAAACTAGCGGGGGGTCTTTACAATGAGCAGTTCTTC. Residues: CSAKQKLAGGLYNEQFF.

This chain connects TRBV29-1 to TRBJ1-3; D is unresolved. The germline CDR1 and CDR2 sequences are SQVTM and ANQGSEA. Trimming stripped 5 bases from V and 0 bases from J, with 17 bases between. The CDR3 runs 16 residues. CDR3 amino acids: CSVMDLRAYSGNTIYF. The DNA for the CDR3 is TGCAGCGTTATGGACCTTCGGGCATACTCTGGAAACACCATATATTTT.

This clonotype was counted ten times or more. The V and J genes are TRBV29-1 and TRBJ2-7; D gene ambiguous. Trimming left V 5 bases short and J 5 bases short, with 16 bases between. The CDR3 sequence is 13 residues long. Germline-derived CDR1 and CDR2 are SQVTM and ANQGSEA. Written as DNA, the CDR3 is TGCAGCGTTTTGGGTGCTGTGGTTGACGAGCAGTACTTC. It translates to CSVLGAVVDEQYF.

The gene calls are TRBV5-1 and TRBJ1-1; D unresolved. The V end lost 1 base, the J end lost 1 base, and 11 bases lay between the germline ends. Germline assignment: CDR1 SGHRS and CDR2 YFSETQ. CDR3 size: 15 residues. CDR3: CASSLIEGKNTEAFF. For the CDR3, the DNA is TGCGCCAGCAGCTTGATTGAAGGAAAGAACACTGAAGCTTTCTTT.

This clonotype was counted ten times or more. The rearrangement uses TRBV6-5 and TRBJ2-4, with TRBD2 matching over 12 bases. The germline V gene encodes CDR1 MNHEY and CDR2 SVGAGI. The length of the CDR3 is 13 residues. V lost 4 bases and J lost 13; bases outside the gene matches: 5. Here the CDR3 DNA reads TGTGCCAGCAGTTCCCGACTAGCGGGAGAGCAGTACTTC. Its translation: CASSSRLAGEQYF.